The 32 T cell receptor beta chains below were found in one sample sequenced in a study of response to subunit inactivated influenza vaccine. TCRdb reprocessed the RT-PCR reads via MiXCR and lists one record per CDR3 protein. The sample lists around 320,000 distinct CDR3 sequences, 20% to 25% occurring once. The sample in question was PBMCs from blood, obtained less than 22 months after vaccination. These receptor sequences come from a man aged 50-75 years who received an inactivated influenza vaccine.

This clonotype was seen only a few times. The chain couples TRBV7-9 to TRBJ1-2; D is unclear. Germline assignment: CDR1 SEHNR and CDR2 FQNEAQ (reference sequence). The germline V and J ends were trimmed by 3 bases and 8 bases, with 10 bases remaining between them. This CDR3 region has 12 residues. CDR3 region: CASSFDERGYTF. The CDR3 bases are TGTGCCAGCAGCTTCGATGAGCGGGGCTACACCTTC.

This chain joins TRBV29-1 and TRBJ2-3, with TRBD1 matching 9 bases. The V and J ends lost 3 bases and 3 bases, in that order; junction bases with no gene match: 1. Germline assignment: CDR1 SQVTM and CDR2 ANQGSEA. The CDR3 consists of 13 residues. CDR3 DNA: TGCAGCGTTGATGGGACAGGGACAGATACGCAGTATTTT. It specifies CSVDGTGTDTQYF.

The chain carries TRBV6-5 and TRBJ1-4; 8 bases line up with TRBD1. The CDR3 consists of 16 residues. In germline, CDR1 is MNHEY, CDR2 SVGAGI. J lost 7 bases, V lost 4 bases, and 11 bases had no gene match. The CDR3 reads CASSSVPGGSGEKLFF. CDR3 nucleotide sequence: TGTGCCAGCAGTTCGGTGCCAGGGGGCAGTGGTGAAAAACTGTTTTTT.

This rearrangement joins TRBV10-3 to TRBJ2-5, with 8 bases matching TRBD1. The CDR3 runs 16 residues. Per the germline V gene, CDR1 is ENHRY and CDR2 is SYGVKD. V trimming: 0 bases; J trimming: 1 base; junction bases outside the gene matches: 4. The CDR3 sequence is CAISESMTGAQETQYF. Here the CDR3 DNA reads TGTGCCATCAGTGAGTCAATGACAGGGGCCCAAGAGACCCAGTACTTC.

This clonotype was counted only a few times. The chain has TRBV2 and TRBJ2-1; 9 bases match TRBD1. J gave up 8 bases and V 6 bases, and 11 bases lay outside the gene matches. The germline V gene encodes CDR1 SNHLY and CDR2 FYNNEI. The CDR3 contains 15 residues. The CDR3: CASRAGTGSVYEQFF. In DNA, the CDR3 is TGTGCCAGCAGAGCCGGGACAGGGTCGGTCTATGAGCAGTTCTTC.

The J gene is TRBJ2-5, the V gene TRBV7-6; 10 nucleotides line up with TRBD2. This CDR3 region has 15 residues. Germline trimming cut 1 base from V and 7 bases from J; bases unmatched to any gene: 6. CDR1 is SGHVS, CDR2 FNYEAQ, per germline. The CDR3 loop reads CASSLEREGRGTQYF. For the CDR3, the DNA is TGTGCCAGCAGCTTAGAGCGGGAGGGTCGTGGGACCCAGTACTTC.

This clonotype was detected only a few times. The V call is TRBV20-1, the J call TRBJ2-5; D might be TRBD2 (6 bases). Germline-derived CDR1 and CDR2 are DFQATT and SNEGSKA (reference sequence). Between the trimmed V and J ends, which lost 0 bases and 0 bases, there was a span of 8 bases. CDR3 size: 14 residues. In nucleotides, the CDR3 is TGCAGTGCTAGAGATGGGGGGAACCAAGAGACCCAGTACTTC. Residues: CSARDGGNQETQYF.

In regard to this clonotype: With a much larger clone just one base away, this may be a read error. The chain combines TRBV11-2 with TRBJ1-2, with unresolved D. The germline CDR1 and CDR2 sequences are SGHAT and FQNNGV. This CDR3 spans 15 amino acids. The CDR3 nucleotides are TGTGTCAGCAGCTTCTCAGTGTCATCCCACTATGGCTACACCTTC. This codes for CVSSFSVSSHYGYTF.

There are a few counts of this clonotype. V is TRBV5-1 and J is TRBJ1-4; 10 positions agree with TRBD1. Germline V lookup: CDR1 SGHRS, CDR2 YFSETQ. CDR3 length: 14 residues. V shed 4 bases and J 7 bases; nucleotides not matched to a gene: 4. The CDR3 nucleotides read TGCGCCAGCAGCATAGGACAGGGGGGTGAAAAACTGTTTTTT. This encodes CASSIGQGGEKLFF.

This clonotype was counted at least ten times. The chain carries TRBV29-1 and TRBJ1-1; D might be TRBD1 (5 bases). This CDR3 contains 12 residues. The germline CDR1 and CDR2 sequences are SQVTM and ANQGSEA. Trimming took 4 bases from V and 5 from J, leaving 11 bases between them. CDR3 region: CSVVRGRTEAFF. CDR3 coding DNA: TGCAGCGTTGTCCGGGGGAGGACTGAAGCTTTCTTT.

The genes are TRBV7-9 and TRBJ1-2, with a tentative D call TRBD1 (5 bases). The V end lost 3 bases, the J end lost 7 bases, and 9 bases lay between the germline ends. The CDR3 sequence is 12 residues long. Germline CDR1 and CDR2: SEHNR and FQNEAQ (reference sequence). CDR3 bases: TGTGCCAGCAGCTTGCAGGGTGGTGGCTACACCTTC. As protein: CASSLQGGGYTF.

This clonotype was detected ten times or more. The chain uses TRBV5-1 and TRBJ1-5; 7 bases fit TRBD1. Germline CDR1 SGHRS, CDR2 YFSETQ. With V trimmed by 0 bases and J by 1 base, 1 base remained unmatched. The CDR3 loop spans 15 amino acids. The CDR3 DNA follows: TGCGCCAGCAGCTTGGCGGGACAGAGCAATCAGCCCCAGCATTTT. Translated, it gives CASSLAGQSNQPQHF.

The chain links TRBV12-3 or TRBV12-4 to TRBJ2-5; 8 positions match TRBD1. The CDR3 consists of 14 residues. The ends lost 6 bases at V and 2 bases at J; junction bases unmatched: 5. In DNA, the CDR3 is TGTGCCAGCAGAAGGGACAGGAGACAAGAGACCCAGTACTTC. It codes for CASRRDRRQETQYF.

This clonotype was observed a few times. The CDR3 protein is CASSGTGYNEQFF. CDR3 nucleotide sequence: TGTGCCAGCAGTGGGACAGGCTACAATGAGCAGTTCTTC. This chain links TRBV12-3 or TRBV12-4 with TRBJ2-1; 8 bases map to TRBD1. V lost 5 bases to trimming and J lost 3 bases; unmatched junction nucleotides: 0. CDR3 length: 13 amino acids.

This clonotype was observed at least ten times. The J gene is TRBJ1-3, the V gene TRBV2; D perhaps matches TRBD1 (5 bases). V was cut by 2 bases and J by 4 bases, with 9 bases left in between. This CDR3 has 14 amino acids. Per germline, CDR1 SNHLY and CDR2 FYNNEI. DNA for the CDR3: TGTGCCAGCAGTGAATCAGGGTCAGGAAACACCATATATTTT. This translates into CASSESGSGNTIYF.

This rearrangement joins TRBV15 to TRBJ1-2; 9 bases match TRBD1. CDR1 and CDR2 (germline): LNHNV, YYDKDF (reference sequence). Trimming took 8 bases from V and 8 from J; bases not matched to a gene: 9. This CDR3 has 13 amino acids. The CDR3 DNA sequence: TGTGCCACCGAACTGGACAGGGGTGGAGGCTACACCTTC. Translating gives CATELDRGGGYTF.

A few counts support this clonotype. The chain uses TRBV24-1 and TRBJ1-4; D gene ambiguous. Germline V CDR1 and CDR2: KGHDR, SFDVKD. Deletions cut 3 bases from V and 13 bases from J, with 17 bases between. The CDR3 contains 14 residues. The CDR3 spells CATSDPEEGLRLFF. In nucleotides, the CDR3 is TGTGCCACCAGTGATCCCGAGGAGGGTCTAAGACTGTTTTTT.

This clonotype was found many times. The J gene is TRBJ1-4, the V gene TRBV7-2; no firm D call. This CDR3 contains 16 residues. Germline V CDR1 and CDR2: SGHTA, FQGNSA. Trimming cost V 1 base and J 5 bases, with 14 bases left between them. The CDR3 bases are TGTGCCAGCAGCTTAGGCTGGCTTGTACCAAATGAAAAACTGTTTTTT. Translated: CASSLGWLVPNEKLFF.

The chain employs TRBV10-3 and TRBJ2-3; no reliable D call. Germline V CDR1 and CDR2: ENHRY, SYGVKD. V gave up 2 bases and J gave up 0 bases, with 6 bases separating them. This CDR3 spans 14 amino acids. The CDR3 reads CAISEDLSTDTQYF. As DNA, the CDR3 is TGTGCCATCAGTGAGGACTTAAGCACAGATACGCAGTATTTT.

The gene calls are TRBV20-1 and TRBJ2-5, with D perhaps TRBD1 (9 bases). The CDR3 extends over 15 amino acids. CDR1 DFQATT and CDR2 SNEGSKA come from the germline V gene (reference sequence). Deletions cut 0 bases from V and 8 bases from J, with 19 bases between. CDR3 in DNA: TGCAGTGCTAGAGATCGGGAGGGACAGGGCTTAACCCAGTACTTC. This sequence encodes CSARDREGQGLTQYF.

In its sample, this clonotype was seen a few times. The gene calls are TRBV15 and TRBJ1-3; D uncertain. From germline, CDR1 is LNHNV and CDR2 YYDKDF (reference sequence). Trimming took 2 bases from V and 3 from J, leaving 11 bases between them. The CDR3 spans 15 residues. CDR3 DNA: TGTGCCACCAGCAGAACCCCGCGACTTGGAAACACCATATATTTT. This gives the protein CATSRTPRLGNTIYF.

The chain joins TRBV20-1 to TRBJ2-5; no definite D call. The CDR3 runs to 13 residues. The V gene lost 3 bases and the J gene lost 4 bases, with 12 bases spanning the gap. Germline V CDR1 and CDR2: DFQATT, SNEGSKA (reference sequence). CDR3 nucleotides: TGCAGTGCTAGTGGCCCCCCCGTAGAGACCCAGTACTTC. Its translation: CSASGPPVETQYF.

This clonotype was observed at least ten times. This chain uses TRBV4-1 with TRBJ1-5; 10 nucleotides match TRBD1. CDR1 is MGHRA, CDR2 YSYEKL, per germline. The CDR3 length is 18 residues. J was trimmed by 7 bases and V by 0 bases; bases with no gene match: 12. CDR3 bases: TGCGCCAGCAGCCAAGAAACGTTTAGGACAGGGGGTGGACAGCCCCAGCATTTT. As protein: CASSQETFRTGGGQPQHF.

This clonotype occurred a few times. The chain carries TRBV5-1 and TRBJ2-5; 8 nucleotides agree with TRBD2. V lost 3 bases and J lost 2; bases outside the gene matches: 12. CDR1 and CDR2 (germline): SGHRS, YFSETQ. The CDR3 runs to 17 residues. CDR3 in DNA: TGCGCCAGCAGCTCGGGACTAGGAAATATAGATCAAGAGACCCAGTACTTC. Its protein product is CASSSGLGNIDQETQYF.

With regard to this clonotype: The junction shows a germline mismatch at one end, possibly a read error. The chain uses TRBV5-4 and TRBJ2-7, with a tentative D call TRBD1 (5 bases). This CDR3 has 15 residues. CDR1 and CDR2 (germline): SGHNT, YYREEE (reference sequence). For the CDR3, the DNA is TGTGCCAGCAGCTTGGGCGGAAGGGGCTCCTACGAGGAGTACTTC. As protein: CASSLGGRGSYEEYF.

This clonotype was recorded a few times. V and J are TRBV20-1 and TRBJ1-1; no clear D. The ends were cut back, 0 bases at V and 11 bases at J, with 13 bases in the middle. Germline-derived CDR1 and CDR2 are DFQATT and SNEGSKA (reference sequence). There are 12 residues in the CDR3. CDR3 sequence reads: CSAREPPSLAFF. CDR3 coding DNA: TGCAGTGCTAGAGAACCACCCTCTTTGGCTTTCTTT.

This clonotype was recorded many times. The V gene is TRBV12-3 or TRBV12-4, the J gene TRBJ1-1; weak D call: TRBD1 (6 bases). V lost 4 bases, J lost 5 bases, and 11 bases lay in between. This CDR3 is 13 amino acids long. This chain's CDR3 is CASSSLTGTEAFF. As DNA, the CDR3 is TGTGCCAGCAGTTCATTGACAGGAACTGAAGCTTTCTTT.

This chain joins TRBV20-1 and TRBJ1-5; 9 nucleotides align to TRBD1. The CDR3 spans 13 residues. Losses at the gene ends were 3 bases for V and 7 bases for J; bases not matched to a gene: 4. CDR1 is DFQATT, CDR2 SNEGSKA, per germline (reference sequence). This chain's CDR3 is CSASGTGIQPQHF. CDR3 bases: TGCAGTGCTAGTGGGACAGGGATCCAGCCCCAGCATTTT.

The CDR3 nucleotides are TGTGCCAGCAGCCAGGATCGGGGACAGTACAATGAGCAGTTCTTC. As protein: CASSQDRGQYNEQFF. The V and J genes are TRBV4-2 and TRBJ2-1, with TRBD1 matching over 7 bases. CDR1 and CDR2 from the germline V gene are LGHNA and YNFKEQ. This CDR3 has 15 amino acids. With V trimmed by 3 bases and J by 4 bases, 6 bases remained unmatched.

CDR3 sequence (DNA): TGTGCCACCAGTGATTCCCAACCGGGACAGGGGGAAAAACTGTTTTTT. Encoded protein: CATSDSQPGQGEKLFF. This chain links TRBV24-1 with TRBJ1-4; TRBD1 aligns across 10 bases. With V trimmed by 2 bases and J by 8 bases, 7 bases remained unmatched. This CDR3 is 16 amino acids long. Germline V gene lookup returns CDR1 KGHDR and CDR2 SFDVKD.

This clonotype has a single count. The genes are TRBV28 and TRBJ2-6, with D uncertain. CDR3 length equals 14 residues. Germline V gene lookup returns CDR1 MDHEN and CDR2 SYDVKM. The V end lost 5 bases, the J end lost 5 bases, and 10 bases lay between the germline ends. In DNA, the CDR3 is TGTGCCAGCAGTCCCCGCTCCAGGGCCAACGTCCTGACTTTC. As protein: CASSPRSRANVLTF. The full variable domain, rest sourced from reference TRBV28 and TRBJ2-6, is DVKVTQSSRYLVKRTGEKVFLECVQDMDHENMFWYRQDPGLGLRLIYFSYDVKMKEKGDIPEGYSVSREKKERFSLILESASTNQTSMYLCASSPRSRANVLTFGAGSRLTVL.

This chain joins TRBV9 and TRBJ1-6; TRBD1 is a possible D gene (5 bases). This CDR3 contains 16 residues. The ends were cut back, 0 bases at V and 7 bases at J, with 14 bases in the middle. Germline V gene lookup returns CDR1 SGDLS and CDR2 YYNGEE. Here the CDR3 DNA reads TGTGCCAGCAGCGTAGGGACATTAATTCCCAATTCACCCCTCCACTTT. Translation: CASSVGTLIPNSPLHF.